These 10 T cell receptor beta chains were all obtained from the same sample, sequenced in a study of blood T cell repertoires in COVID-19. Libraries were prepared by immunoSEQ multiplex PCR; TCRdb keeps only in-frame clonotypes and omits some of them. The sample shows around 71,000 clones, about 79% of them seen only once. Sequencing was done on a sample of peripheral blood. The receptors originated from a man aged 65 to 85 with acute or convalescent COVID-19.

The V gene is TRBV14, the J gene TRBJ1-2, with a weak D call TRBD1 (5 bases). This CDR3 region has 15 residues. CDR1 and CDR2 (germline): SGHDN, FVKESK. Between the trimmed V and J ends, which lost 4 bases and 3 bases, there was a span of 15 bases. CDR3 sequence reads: CASSLRQQMDYGYTF. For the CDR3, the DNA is TGTGCCAGCAGCCTCAGACAGCAAATGGACTATGGCTACACCTTC.

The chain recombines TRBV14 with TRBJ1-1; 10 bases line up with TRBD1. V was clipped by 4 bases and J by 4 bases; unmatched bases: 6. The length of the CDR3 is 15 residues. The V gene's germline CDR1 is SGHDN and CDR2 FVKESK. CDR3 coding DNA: TGTGCCAGCAGCCCCTCGGACAGGGGGGCCACTGAAGCTTTCTTT. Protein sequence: CASSPSDRGATEAFF.

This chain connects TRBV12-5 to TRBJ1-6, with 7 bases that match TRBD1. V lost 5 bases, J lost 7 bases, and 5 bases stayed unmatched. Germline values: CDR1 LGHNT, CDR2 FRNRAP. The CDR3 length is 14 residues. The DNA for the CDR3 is TGTGCTAGTGGTGGACAGGTCGGAAATTCACCCCTCCACTTT. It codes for CASGGQVGNSPLHF. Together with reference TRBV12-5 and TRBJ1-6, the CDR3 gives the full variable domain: DARVTQTPRHKVTEMGQEVTMRCQPILGHNTVFWYRQTMMQGLELLAYFRNRAPLDDSGMPKDRFSAEMPDATLATLKIQPSEPRDSAVYFCASGGQVGNSPLHFGNGTRLTVT.

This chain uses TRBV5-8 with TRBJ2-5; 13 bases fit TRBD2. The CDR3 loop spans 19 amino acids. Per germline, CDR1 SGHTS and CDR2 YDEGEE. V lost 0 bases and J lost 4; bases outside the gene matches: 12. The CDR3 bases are TGTGCCAGCAGCTTGGAACTAGCGGGAGGGGTCAGCTTTTCAGAGACCCAGTACTTC. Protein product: CASSLELAGGVSFSETQYF. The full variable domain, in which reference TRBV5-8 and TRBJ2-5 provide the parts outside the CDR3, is EAGVTQSPTHLIKTRGQQATLRCSPISGHTSVYWYQQALGLGLQFLLWYDEGEERNRGNFPPRFSGRQFPNYSSELNVNALELEDSALYLCASSLELAGGVSFSETQYFGPGTRLLVL.

The CDR3 bases are TGTGCCAGCAGCCCCCGGGGGGGGTACTACGAGCAGTACTTC. Encoded protein: CASSPRGGYYEQYF. The rearrangement links TRBV7-2 to TRBJ2-7, with 8 bases aligning to TRBD2. This CDR3 has 14 amino acids. Germline CDR1 SGHTA, CDR2 FQGNSA. The V and J ends lost 5 bases and 3 bases, in that order; junction bases with no gene match: 6.

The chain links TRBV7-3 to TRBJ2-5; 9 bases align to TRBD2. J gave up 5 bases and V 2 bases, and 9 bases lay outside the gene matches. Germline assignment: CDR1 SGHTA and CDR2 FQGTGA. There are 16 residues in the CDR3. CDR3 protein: CASSLGLPSGKETQYF. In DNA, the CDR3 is TGTGCCAGCAGCTTAGGACTCCCTAGCGGGAAGGAGACCCAGTACTTC.

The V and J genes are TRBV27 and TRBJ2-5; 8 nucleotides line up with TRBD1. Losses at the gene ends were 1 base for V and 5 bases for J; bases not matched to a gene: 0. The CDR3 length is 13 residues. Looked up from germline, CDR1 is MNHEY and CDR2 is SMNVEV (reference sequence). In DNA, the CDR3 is TGTGCCAGCAGTTTATGGGACAGGGAGACCCAGTACTTC. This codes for CASSLWDRETQYF.

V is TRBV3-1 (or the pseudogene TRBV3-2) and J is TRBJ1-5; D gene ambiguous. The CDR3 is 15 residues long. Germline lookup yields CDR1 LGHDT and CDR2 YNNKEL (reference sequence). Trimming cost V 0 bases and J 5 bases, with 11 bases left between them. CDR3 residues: CASSQEPSADQPQHF. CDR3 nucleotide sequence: TGTGCCAGCAGCCAAGAACCCAGCGCTGATCAGCCCCAGCATTTT.

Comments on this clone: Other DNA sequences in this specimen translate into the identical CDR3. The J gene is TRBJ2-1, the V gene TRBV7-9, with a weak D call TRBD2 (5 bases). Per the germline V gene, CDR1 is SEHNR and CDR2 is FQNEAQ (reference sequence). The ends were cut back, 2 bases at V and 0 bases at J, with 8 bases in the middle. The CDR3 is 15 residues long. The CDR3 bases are TGTGCCAGCAGCTTATCCGGGAACTCCTACAATGAGCAGTTCTTC. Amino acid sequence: CASSLSGNSYNEQFF.

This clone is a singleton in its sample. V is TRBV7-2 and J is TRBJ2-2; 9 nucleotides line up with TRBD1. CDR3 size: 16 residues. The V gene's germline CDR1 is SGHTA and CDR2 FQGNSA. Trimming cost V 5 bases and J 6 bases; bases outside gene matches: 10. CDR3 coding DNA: TGTGCCAGCAGCCCCGGGACAGGGCTATTAGCCGGGGAGCTGTTTTTT. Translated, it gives CASSPGTGLLAGELFF.